This TCR beta chain was recovered during a study of T cell changes during pregnancy in multiple sclerosis. Here immunoSEQ multiplex PCR was the method, and the copy in TCRdb shows in-frame clones only, minus some. In the table there are about 79,000 clones, 85% to 95% of which are singletons. Germline trimming cut 1 base from V and 7 bases from J; bases unmatched to any gene: 4. The CDR3 length is 15 residues. Germline V lookup: CDR1 SEHNR, CDR2 FQNEAQ (reference sequence). The sequenced sample was CD4+ T cells from peripheral blood mononuclear cells, obtained in the second trimester of pregnancy. The sequence was collected from a female donor with multiple sclerosis, enrolled in a pregnancy study. The V call is TRBV7-9, the J call TRBJ1-4; 9 bases agree with TRBD1. The CDR3 DNA follows: TGTGCCAGCAGCTTAGGACAGGGGGTTACTGAAAAACTGTTTTTT. Its protein product is CASSLGQGVTEKLFF.